The 8 T cell receptor beta chains presented below share a single source sample, sequenced in a study of blood T cells in healthy people across ages. A second about 6 to 12 cycle PCR used barcoded and J-beta primers. In TCRdb, the 5' RACE reads were re-called with MiXCR into one record per CDR3 protein. The sample lists about 970,000 distinct CDR3 sequences; roughly 51% were seen once. The sample consisted of blood. The receptors originated from an older woman in good health.

The V call is TRBV7-2, the J call TRBJ2-1, with 8 bases identical to TRBD2. V dropped 3 bases and J dropped 7; count of bases not matched to a gene: 5. The germline CDR1 and CDR2 sequences are SGHTA and FQGNSA. CDR3 length: 14 residues. Here the CDR3 DNA reads TGTGCCAGCAGCTTGACAGGCGGGAGGAATGAGCAGTTCTTC. Translated: CASSLTGGRNEQFF.

This clonotype showed up just a few times. The gene calls are TRBV7-8 and TRBJ2-7, with D possibly matching TRBD1 (5 bases). The CDR3 spans 14 residues. The V gene lost 0 bases and the J gene lost 7 bases, with 13 bases spanning the gap. The germline gives CDR1 SGHVS, CDR2 FQNEAQ. The CDR3 bases are TGTGCCAGCAGCTTAGCGCAGGGTTACAATGAGCAGTACTTC. Translated, it gives CASSLAQGYNEQYF.

A few counts support this clonotype. CDR3 loop: CASSLSHLAGGANTQYF. The CDR3 DNA reads TGTGCCAGCAGCTTATCCCACCTAGCGGGAGGGGCGAATACGCAGTATTTT. This chain connects TRBV7-2 to TRBJ2-3; TRBD2 agrees at 12 bases. J was trimmed by 7 bases and V by 2 bases; bases with no gene match: 10. This CDR3 spans 17 amino acids. CDR1 is SGHTA, CDR2 FQGNSA, per germline. Variable domain in full (rest from reference TRBV7-2 and TRBJ2-3): GAGVSQSPSNKVTEKGKDVELRCDPISGHTALYWYRQSLGQGLEFLIYFQGNSAPDKSGLPSDRFSAERTGGSVSTLTIQRTQQEDSAVYLCASSLSHLAGGANTQYFGPGTRLTVL.

Regarding this clonotype: The junction shows a germline mismatch at one end, possibly a read error. The chain recombines TRBV7-3 with TRBJ2-4; 7 bases align to TRBD1. Germline CDR1 and CDR2: SGHTA and FQGTGA. This CDR3 comprises 16 residues. CDR3 region: CASSLTGVGTSGIQYF. For the CDR3, the DNA is TGTGCCAGCAGCCTAACAGGGGTGGGGACGTCTGGCATTCAGTACTTC.

This chain uses TRBV28 with TRBJ2-1; 7 bases are shared with TRBD2. CDR3 length equals 15 residues. V was pared by 1 base and J by 8 bases, with 8 bases of the junction left unmatched. Germline values: CDR1 MDHEN, CDR2 SYDVKM. This CDR3 is CASSLSREGTYEQFF. CDR3 in DNA: TGTGCCAGCAGTTTATCTAGGGAGGGGACCTATGAGCAGTTCTTC.

As concerns this clonotype: A much larger clonotype is one base distant, so this may be a read error. The rearrangement uses TRBV12-3 or TRBV12-4 and TRBJ2-1, with D possibly matching TRBD2 (6 bases). The CDR3 sequence is 15 residues long. V dropped 5 bases and J dropped 13 bases, with 24 bases sitting between them. CDR3 nucleotide sequence: TGTGCCAGCAGTCGAGATTTGGGAGGTGGAGAGACCCAGTTCTTC. This encodes CASSRDLGGGETQFF.

This sequence joins TRBV3-1 and TRBJ1-5; 7 bases fit TRBD1. CDR1 and CDR2 (germline): LGHDT, YNNKEL (reference sequence). This CDR3 comprises 15 residues. The V segment lost 2 bases and the J segment 3 bases; nucleotides outside the gene matches: 4. The CDR3 spells CASSQTGDHNQPQHF. The CDR3 DNA reads as TGTGCCAGCAGCCAAACAGGGGATCACAATCAGCCCCAGCATTTT.

The chain has TRBV7-9 and TRBJ2-7, with TRBD1 matching over 7 bases. CDR3 length: 15 residues. V dropped 7 bases and J dropped 3; count of bases not matched to a gene: 12. Germline V gene sequence: CDR1 SEHNR, CDR2 FQNEAQ (reference sequence). CDR3 residues: CASIRGQGDFYEQYF. In DNA form, the CDR3 reads TGTGCCAGCATCCGAGGGCAGGGGGATTTCTACGAGCAGTACTTC.